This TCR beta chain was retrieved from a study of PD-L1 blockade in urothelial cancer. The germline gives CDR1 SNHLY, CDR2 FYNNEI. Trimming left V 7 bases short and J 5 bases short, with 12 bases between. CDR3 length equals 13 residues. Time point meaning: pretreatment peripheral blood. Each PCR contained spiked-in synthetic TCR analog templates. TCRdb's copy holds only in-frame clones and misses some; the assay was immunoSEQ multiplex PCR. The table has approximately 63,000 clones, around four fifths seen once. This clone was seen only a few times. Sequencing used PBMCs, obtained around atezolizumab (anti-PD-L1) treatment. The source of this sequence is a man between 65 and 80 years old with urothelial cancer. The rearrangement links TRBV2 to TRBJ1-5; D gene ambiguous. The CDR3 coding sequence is TGTGCCAGCATACGGGGAATCGATCAGCCCCAGCATTTT. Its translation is CASIRGIDQPQHF.